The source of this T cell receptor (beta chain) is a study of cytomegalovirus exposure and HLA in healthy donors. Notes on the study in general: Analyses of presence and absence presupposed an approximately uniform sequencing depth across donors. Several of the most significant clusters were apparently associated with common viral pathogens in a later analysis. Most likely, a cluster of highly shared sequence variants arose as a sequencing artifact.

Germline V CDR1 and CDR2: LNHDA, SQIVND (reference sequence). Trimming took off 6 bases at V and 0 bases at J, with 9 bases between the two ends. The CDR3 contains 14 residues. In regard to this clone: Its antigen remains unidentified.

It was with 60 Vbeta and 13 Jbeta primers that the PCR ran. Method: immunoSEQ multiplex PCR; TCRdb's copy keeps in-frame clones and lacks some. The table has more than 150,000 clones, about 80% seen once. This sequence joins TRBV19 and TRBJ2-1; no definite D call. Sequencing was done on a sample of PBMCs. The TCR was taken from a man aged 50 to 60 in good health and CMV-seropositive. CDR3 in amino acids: CASRFISSYNEQFF. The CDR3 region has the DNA TGTGCCAGTAGGTTTATCAGCTCCTACAATGAGCAGTTCTTC.